This T cell receptor beta chain was captured in a study of T-cell memory formation after mild COVID-19. From 5'RACE with constant-segment primers came TCR alpha and TCR beta cDNA libraries that carried sample barcodes and UMIs. TCRdb recomputed calls from the 5' RACE reads with MiXCR, one row per CDR3 protein. This table has 250,000 or so distinct CDR3 sequences, more than 15% appearing once. CDR1 SGHTA and CDR2 FQGNSA come from the germline V gene. Trimming shortened V by 5 bases and J by 2 bases, and 11 bases separated the two germline ends. The CDR3 consists of 14 residues. Sequenced: PBMCs or a T cell subset sorted from them (not recorded which). This TCR was sampled from a man between 18 and 29 years old who had mild COVID-19 (a few samples of this study predate the infection). Cell type and time point are not known. This chain connects TRBV7-2 to TRBJ2-3; the D is unclear. CDR3 loop: CASSPDTFTDTQYF. CDR3 sequence (DNA): TGTGCCAGCAGCCCAGACACATTCACAGATACGCAGTATTTT.